The 23 T cell receptor beta chains below come from one sample, sequenced in a study of blood T cell repertoires in COVID-19. The method was immunoSEQ multiplex PCR; TCRdb's version includes in-frame clones alone and lacks a portion of them. Here the sample spans roughly 200,000 clones, 85% to 90% being singletons. The specimen sequenced was peripheral blood. These receptors all come from a man between 18 and 29 years old with active or convalescent COVID-19.

The V call is TRBV30, the J call TRBJ1-3, with 8 bases matching TRBD1. The CDR3 contains 21 residues. J gave up 1 base and V 0 bases, and 20 bases lay outside the gene matches. CDR1 and CDR2 from the germline V gene are GTSNPN and SVGIG (reference sequence). In DNA, the CDR3 is TGTGCCTGGAGTGTACTCGCGTTCGGCAGGGGGCAGATATGGTCTGGAAACACCATATATTTT. Translated, it gives CAWSVLAFGRGQIWSGNTIYF.

The chain is built from TRBV10-3 and TRBJ1-1; 10 nucleotides align to TRBD1. CDR1 ENHRY and CDR2 SYGVKD come from the germline V gene. Unmatched junction bases numbered 10, after V lost 3 bases and J lost 6 bases. CDR3 length equals 16 residues. CDR3 sequence reads: CAISEVAGGTGAEAFF. DNA for the CDR3: TGTGCCATCAGTGAAGTGGCCGGAGGGACAGGGGCTGAAGCTTTCTTT.

V gene TRBV6-5 combines with J gene TRBJ1-1, with D perhaps TRBD1 (5 bases). Germline V CDR1 and CDR2: MNHEY, SVGAGI. Trimming took off 6 bases at V and 10 bases at J, with 18 bases between the two ends. The CDR3 runs to 13 residues. The CDR3 here is CASRDPGFRSAFF. The CDR3 nucleotides read TGTGCCAGCAGGGATCCAGGGTTCCGATCAGCTTTCTTT.

J is TRBJ2-5 and V is TRBV6-1; 13 positions match TRBD2. Germline CDR1 MNHNS, CDR2 SASEGT. This CDR3 comprises 16 residues. With 2 bases clipped from V and 1 base from J, the junction kept 1 base outside the gene matches. The chain's CDR3 is CASSETSGGAQETQYF. The CDR3 DNA sequence: TGTGCCAGCAGTGAAACTAGCGGGGGGGCCCAAGAGACCCAGTACTTC.

The genes are TRBV6-5 and TRBJ2-5; a weak D match, TRBD1 (6 bases). The CDR3 runs to 14 residues. CDR1 MNHEY and CDR2 SVGAGI come from the germline V gene. V was shortened by 6 bases and J by 5 bases, with 16 bases between the two germline ends. DNA for the CDR3: TGTGCCAGCAGGCAGGCAGGGGTGGGGGAGACCCAGTACTTC. Protein sequence: CASRQAGVGETQYF.

The CDR3 DNA sequence: TGTGCCAGCAGTTTAGGACAAACAAATGAGCAGTTCTTC. It yields the protein CASSLGQTNEQFF. V and J are TRBV12-3 or TRBV12-4 and TRBJ2-1; D is unresolved. V was pared by 1 base and J by 7 bases, with 8 bases between. The CDR3 runs to 13 residues.

The rearrangement joins TRBV15 to TRBJ2-3; weak D call: TRBD1 (6 bases). Trimming left V 5 bases short and J 2 bases short, with 20 bases between. Germline assignment: CDR1 LNHNV and CDR2 YYDKDF (reference sequence). This CDR3 spans 17 amino acids. CDR3 bases: TGTGCCACCAGCCCCCGGGACACCCTTCCTCCCACAGATACGCAGTATTTT. This codes for CATSPRDTLPPTDTQYF.

This clone has only one observation. The CDR3, as DNA: TGTGCCAGCAGCTTTAGGGGGCGCAACTATGGCTACACCTTC. Amino acid sequence: CASSFRGRNYGYTF. The chain is built from TRBV28 and TRBJ1-2; 7 positions match TRBD1. The CDR3 extends over 14 amino acids. CDR1 and CDR2 (germline): MDHEN, SYDVKM. Trimming took 6 bases from V and 2 from J; bases not matched to a gene: 6.

The chain combines TRBV11-3 with TRBJ2-1, with a weak D call TRBD1 (6 bases). This CDR3 region has 16 residues. The germline V gene has CDR1 SGHNT and CDR2 YENEEA. Trimming pared 5 bases from V and 0 bases from J, leaving 14 bases between. The CDR3 coding sequence is TGTGCCAGCAGCCAGGGGTATACAGGCTCCTACAATGAGCAGTTCTTC. Translation gives CASSQGYTGSYNEQFF.

This clone was seen more than once but under ten times. V and J are TRBV7-8 and TRBJ1-6; D uncertain. The V end lost 5 bases, the J end lost 8 bases, and 16 bases lay between the germline ends. Germline assignment: CDR1 SGHVS and CDR2 FQNEAQ. The CDR3 is 15 residues long. CDR3 region: CASSRDGSEDSPLHF. DNA for the CDR3: TGTGCCAGCAGCCGAGACGGGAGCGAGGATTCACCCCTCCACTTT.

This clone was detected once. V usage is TRBV7-2 and J usage is TRBJ2-2; D is perhaps TRBD1 (5 bases). Germline CDR1 reads SGHTA; CDR2 reads FQGNSA. The CDR3 sequence is 15 residues long. The ends were cut back, 5 bases at V and 0 bases at J, with 10 bases in the middle. The CDR3 bases are TGTGCCAGCAGCCACGACAGTTCGAACACCGGGGAGCTGTTTTTT. Translation: CASSHDSSNTGELFF.

This clone has just a few counts. The V and J genes are TRBV12-3 or TRBV12-4 and TRBJ1-2; 11 bases map to TRBD1. The CDR3 extends over 13 amino acids. J gave up 5 bases and V 7 bases, and 3 bases lay outside the gene matches. The CDR3 loop reads CASKGDRGYGYTF. In DNA form, the CDR3 reads TGTGCCAGCAAGGGGGACAGGGGGTATGGCTACACCTTC.

The genes are TRBV7-9 and TRBJ2-2; tentative D call: TRBD1 (5 bases). CDR3 length: 14 amino acids. Trimming took off 7 bases at V and 1 base at J, with 10 bases between the two ends. Germline lookup yields CDR1 SEHNR and CDR2 FQNEAQ (reference sequence). CDR3 protein: CASTSGLNTGELFF. CDR3 DNA: TGTGCCAGCACCTCAGGGTTGAACACCGGGGAGCTGTTTTTT.

The chain carries TRBV5-6 and TRBJ2-1; D is possibly TRBD2 (6 bases). CDR3 length equals 15 residues. V was trimmed by 0 bases and J by 0 bases, leaving 7 bases between them. The V gene's germline CDR1 is SGHDT and CDR2 YYEEEE. The CDR3: CASSLDGSSYNEQFF. DNA for the CDR3: TGTGCCAGCAGCTTGGACGGGAGCTCCTACAATGAGCAGTTCTTC.

The chain is built from TRBV6-5 and TRBJ2-7; 8 nucleotides agree with TRBD2. Germline values: CDR1 MNHEY, CDR2 SVGAGI. The CDR3 loop spans 12 amino acids. Trimming removed 6 bases from V and 7 bases from J; junction bases left unmatched: 5. CDR3 DNA: TGTGCCAGCAGCGGGACTAGAGGGGAGCAGTACTTC. Translated, it gives CASSGTRGEQYF.

The J gene is TRBJ2-1, the V gene TRBV11-2; D uncertain. In germline, CDR1 is SGHAT, CDR2 FQNNGV. The CDR3 totals 12 residues. Trimming cost V 4 bases and J 4 bases, with 5 bases left between them. In DNA, the CDR3 is TGTGCCAGCAGCTCTATATACAATGAGCAGTTCTTC. Its protein product is CASSSIYNEQFF.

This sequence joins TRBV28 and TRBJ2-1; a weak D match, TRBD2 (5 bases). In germline, CDR1 is MDHEN, CDR2 SYDVKM. This CDR3 has 14 residues. V was trimmed by 3 bases and J by 6 bases, leaving 12 bases between them. This chain's CDR3 is CASSFWGSGNEQFF. In DNA, the CDR3 is TGTGCCAGCAGTTTCTGGGGAAGCGGCAATGAGCAGTTCTTC.

This clone has just one count. The J gene is TRBJ2-7, the V gene TRBV5-4, with 10 bases matching TRBD2. CDR1 SGHNT and CDR2 YYREEE come from the germline V gene (reference sequence). Trimming at V came to 9 bases and at J to 2 bases, leaving 20 bases not matched to a gene. The CDR3 totals 18 residues. For the CDR3, the DNA is TGTGCCACCATTGACGGGGCTAGCGGGAGCCGGGGCGCCTACGAGCAGTACTTC. It codes for CATIDGASGSRGAYEQYF.

This chain links TRBV5-1 with TRBJ1-6; D is uncertain. Trimming took off 0 bases at V and 8 bases at J, with 9 bases between the two ends. Germline values: CDR1 SGHRS, CDR2 YFSETQ. This CDR3 has 14 residues. The DNA for the CDR3 is TGCGCCAGCAGCTTGGAAGCCACGGATTCACCCCTCCACTTT. Encoded protein: CASSLEATDSPLHF.

The chain employs TRBV5-5 and TRBJ2-2; D possibly corresponds to TRBD2 (5 bases). Trimming cost V 1 base and J 4 bases, with 20 bases left between them. The V gene's germline CDR1 is SGHKS and CDR2 YYEKEE (reference sequence). The CDR3 is 18 residues long. CDR3 loop: CASSLLADTAAGTGELFF. The CDR3 DNA follows: TGTGCCAGCAGCTTGCTAGCCGATACCGCTGCGGGCACCGGGGAGCTGTTTTTT.

The rearrangement joins TRBV29-1 to TRBJ1-6, with 11 positions matching TRBD1. Germline V gene data show CDR1 as SQVTM and CDR2 as ANQGSEA. Trimming at V came to 4 bases and at J to 10 bases, leaving 3 bases not matched to a gene. This CDR3 contains 13 residues. CDR3 sequence reads: CSVAGTGGSPLHF. The CDR3 DNA reads TGCAGCGTTGCCGGGACAGGGGGATCACCCCTCCACTTT.

The CDR3 DNA follows: TGCGCCAGCAGCTTGGCCCGGACAGGGGCGGGCAATGAGCAGTTCTTC. This encodes CASSLARTGAGNEQFF. The J gene is TRBJ2-1, the V gene TRBV5-1; 9 nucleotides match TRBD1. Germline CDR1 SGHRS, CDR2 YFSETQ. The CDR3 is 16 residues long. V lost 0 bases and J lost 6; bases outside the gene matches: 7.

The genes are TRBV2 and TRBJ1-1, with TRBD1 matching 7 bases. Germline assignment: CDR1 SNHLY and CDR2 FYNNEI. With 6 bases clipped from V and 2 bases from J, the junction kept 9 bases outside the gene matches. The CDR3 length is 15 residues. The CDR3 nucleotides are TGTGCCAGCAGCCGGGACAGCGAAGAAAACACTGAAGCTTTCTTT. It codes for CASSRDSEENTEAFF.